Listed below are T cell receptor beta chains from one sample, sequenced in a study of cytomegalovirus exposure and HLA in healthy donors. Clones were read by immunoSEQ multiplex PCR, and TCRdb kept only the in-frame ones, dropping some. The sample includes roughly 150,000 clones, roughly 66% of them seen just once. The specimen sequenced was PBMCs. These receptor sequences come from a woman between 18 and 29 years old in good health and CMV-seronegative. The CDR3 runs from the conserved cysteine through the conserved F or W. The D gene is left open where the match is weak. Size values are once, few and many counts, or a class for expanded clones, and some rows have none.

j_call: TRBJ2-5; d_call: NA; v_call: TRBV10-3; clone_size: NA; cdr3_aa: CAISGGQGSQETQYF; cdr3_nt: TGTGCCATCAGTGGGGGTCAGGGATCCCAAGAGACCCAGTACTTC
j_call: TRBJ2-1; d_call: TRBD1; v_call: TRBV7-2; clone_size: NA; cdr3_aa: CASSLKDRVRNEQFF; cdr3_nt: TGTGCCAGCAGCTTAAAGGACAGGGTAAGGAATGAGCAGTTCTTC
j_call: TRBJ2-1; d_call: TRBD2; v_call: TRBV14; clone_size: NA; cdr3_aa: CASSPAGTSGWRGSYNEQFF; cdr3_nt: TGTGCCAGCAGCCCCGCCGGGACTAGCGGGTGGAGGGGCTCCTACAATGAGCAGTTCTTC
j_call: TRBJ2-6; d_call: NA; v_call: TRBV29-1; clone_size: NA; cdr3_aa: CSVVLGFAGSGANGLTF; cdr3_nt: TGCAGCGTTGTTCTGGGTTTCGCCGGCTCTGGGGCCAACGGCCTGACTTTC
j_call: TRBJ1-4; d_call: NA; v_call: TRBV10-3; clone_size: few; cdr3_aa: CAISDTTNEKLFF; cdr3_nt: TGTGCCATCAGTGACACAACTAATGAAAAACTGTTTTTT
j_call: TRBJ1-1; d_call: NA; v_call: TRBV4-3; clone_size: few; cdr3_aa: CASSQARGGAGMNTEAFF; cdr3_nt: TGCGCCAGCAGCCAAGCCAGAGGGGGGGCAGGAATGAACACTGAAGCTTTCTTT
j_call: TRBJ1-1; d_call: NA; v_call: TRBV19; clone_size: NA; cdr3_aa: CASSIMGRRKSTEAFF; cdr3_nt: TGTGCCAGTAGTATAATGGGCCGAAGAAAGAGCACTGAAGCTTTCTTT
j_call: TRBJ1-2; d_call: TRBD1; v_call: TRBV9; clone_size: NA; cdr3_aa: CASSVSDRGDGYTF; cdr3_nt: TGTGCCAGCAGCGTATCGGACAGGGGTGATGGCTACACCTTC
j_call: TRBJ1-1; d_call: NA; v_call: TRBV7-9; clone_size: NA; cdr3_aa: CASMGGGGATAFF; cdr3_nt: TGTGCCAGCATGGGGGGTGGGGGGGCCACAGCTTTCTTT
j_call: TRBJ1-1; d_call: NA; v_call: TRBV6-1; clone_size: NA; cdr3_aa: CASSYLGIAFF; cdr3_nt: TGTGCCAGCAGTTACCTTGGCATAGCTTTCTTT
j_call: TRBJ2-3; d_call: TRBD1; v_call: TRBV6-6; clone_size: NA; cdr3_aa: CASSTDRSQYF; cdr3_nt: TGTGCCAGCAGTACGGACAGGTCGCAGTATTTT
j_call: TRBJ2-7; d_call: NA; v_call: TRBV7-9; clone_size: few; cdr3_aa: CASSLSDIGSYEQYF; cdr3_nt: TGTGCCAGCAGCTTAAGTGATATCGGCTCCTACGAGCAGTACTTC
j_call: TRBJ2-2; d_call: NA; v_call: TRBV7-6; clone_size: NA; cdr3_aa: CASSPRDWRDTGELFF; cdr3_nt: TGTGCCAGCAGCCCACGGGACTGGAGAGACACCGGGGAGCTGTTTTTT
j_call: TRBJ2-7; d_call: TRBD1; v_call: TRBV4-1; clone_size: NA; cdr3_aa: CASSPGQGASSYEQYF; cdr3_nt: TGCGCCAGCAGCCCAGGACAGGGGGCGAGCTCCTACGAGCAGTACTTC
j_call: TRBJ2-2; d_call: NA; v_call: TRBV7-9; clone_size: NA; cdr3_aa: CASSLVANTGELFF; cdr3_nt: TGTGCCAGCAGCTTAGTGGCCAATACCGGGGAGCTGTTTTTT
j_call: TRBJ1-6; d_call: TRBD1; v_call: TRBV7-9; clone_size: NA; cdr3_aa: CASEKNRDRNGSPLHF; cdr3_nt: TGTGCCAGCGAAAAAAATAGGGACAGGAACGGTTCACCCCTCCACTTT
j_call: TRBJ1-2; d_call: TRBD1; v_call: TRBV19; clone_size: NA; cdr3_aa: CASRHDREGYTF; cdr3_nt: TGTGCCAGTAGACACGACAGGGAGGGCTACACCTTC
j_call: TRBJ2-7; d_call: TRBD1; v_call: TRBV6-1; clone_size: NA; cdr3_aa: CASTPRDSSYEQYF; cdr3_nt: TGTGCCAGCACCCCCCGGGACAGCTCCTACGAGCAGTACTTC
j_call: TRBJ1-4; d_call: NA; v_call: TRBV9; clone_size: NA; cdr3_aa: CASSVRGEVGEKLFF; cdr3_nt: TGTGCCAGCAGCGTACGTGGGGAGGTGGGGGAAAAACTGTTTTTT
j_call: TRBJ2-5; d_call: NA; v_call: TRBV18; clone_size: NA; cdr3_aa: CASSPKIQALQETQYF; cdr3_nt: TGTGCCAGCTCACCTAAGATTCAGGCACTCCAAGAGACCCAGTACTTC
j_call: TRBJ2-7; d_call: TRBD1; v_call: TRBV5-6; clone_size: NA; cdr3_aa: CASSLAGTAYEQYF; cdr3_nt: TGTGCCAGCAGCTTGGCCGGGACAGCCTACGAGCAGTACTTC
j_call: TRBJ2-5; d_call: NA; v_call: TRBV19; clone_size: NA; cdr3_aa: CASSILGQGWETQYF; cdr3_nt: TGTGCCAGTAGTATACTGGGGCAGGGTTGGGAGACCCAGTACTTC
j_call: TRBJ1-5; d_call: TRBD1; v_call: TRBV25-1; clone_size: NA; cdr3_aa: CASSAATGFQPQHF; cdr3_nt: TGTGCCAGCAGTGCTGCGACAGGGTTTCAGCCCCAGCATTTT
j_call: TRBJ2-1; d_call: TRBD2; v_call: TRBV9; clone_size: NA; cdr3_aa: CASSVSTGREAYNEQFF; cdr3_nt: TGTGCCAGCAGCGTATCCACGGGGAGGGAGGCCTACAATGAGCAGTTCTTC
j_call: TRBJ1-6; d_call: TRBD1; v_call: TRBV2; clone_size: NA; cdr3_aa: CAGDRGSYNSPLHF; cdr3_nt: TGTGCCGGGGACAGGGGGTCCTATAATTCACCCCTCCACTTT
j_call: TRBJ2-3; d_call: TRBD2; v_call: TRBV5-6; clone_size: NA; cdr3_aa: CASSLRRGDYTDTQYF; cdr3_nt: TGTGCCAGCAGCTTGAGGCGGGGGGACTACACAGATACGCAGTATTTT
j_call: TRBJ1-5; d_call: TRBD1; v_call: TRBV7-8; clone_size: NA; cdr3_aa: CASSQEDRVEPQHF; cdr3_nt: TGTGCCAGCAGCCAAGAGGACAGGGTTGAGCCCCAGCATTTT
j_call: TRBJ1-1; d_call: NA; v_call: TRBV19; clone_size: NA; cdr3_aa: CASSLERVYTEAFF; cdr3_nt: TGTGCCAGTAGCTTGGAGCGGGTTTACACTGAAGCTTTCTTT
j_call: TRBJ2-3; d_call: TRBD2; v_call: TRBV9; clone_size: NA; cdr3_aa: CASSARDAGGSDTQYF; cdr3_nt: TGTGCCAGCAGCGCCCGCGATGCGGGGGGATCGGATACGCAGTATTTT
j_call: TRBJ1-1; d_call: TRBD1; v_call: TRBV19; clone_size: few; cdr3_aa: CASSETAGGAFF; cdr3_nt: TGTGCCAGTAGTGAAACGGCAGGGGGAGCTTTCTTT
j_call: TRBJ2-1; d_call: NA; v_call: TRBV18; clone_size: NA; cdr3_aa: CASSRAPKGNEQFF; cdr3_nt: TGTGCCAGCTCCCGGGCCCCAAAGGGGAATGAGCAGTTCTTC
j_call: TRBJ2-3; d_call: TRBD2; v_call: TRBV7-3; clone_size: NA; cdr3_aa: CASSSKRGAGTDTQYF; cdr3_nt: TGTGCCAGCAGCTCCAAGCGGGGGGCCGGGACAGATACGCAGTATTTT
j_call: TRBJ2-4; d_call: NA; v_call: TRBV12-2; clone_size: NA; cdr3_aa: CASRFIVVMVTRNIQYF; cdr3_nt: TGTGCAAGTCGCTTCATTGTTGTCATGGTCACGCGAAACATTCAGTACTTC
j_call: TRBJ1-1; d_call: TRBD1; v_call: TRBV5-1; clone_size: NA; cdr3_aa: CASSLEGQGTEAFF; cdr3_nt: TGCGCCAGCAGCTTGGAGGGACAGGGAACTGAAGCTTTCTTT
j_call: TRBJ1-5; d_call: TRBD1; v_call: TRBV6-5; clone_size: few; cdr3_aa: CASSPGQGGQPQHF; cdr3_nt: TGTGCCAGCAGTCCGGGACAGGGCGGTCAGCCCCAGCATTTT
j_call: TRBJ1-5; d_call: TRBD1; v_call: TRBV6-5; clone_size: NA; cdr3_aa: CASGEGQGSQPQHF; cdr3_nt: TGTGCCAGCGGGGAGGGACAGGGGAGTCAGCCCCAGCATTTT
j_call: TRBJ2-1; d_call: TRBD2; v_call: TRBV11-2; clone_size: NA; cdr3_aa: CASRQPPSGGLGEQFF; cdr3_nt: TGTGCCAGCAGACAACCTCCTAGCGGGGGGCTGGGTGAGCAGTTCTTC
j_call: TRBJ1-4; d_call: NA; v_call: TRBV5-1; clone_size: NA; cdr3_aa: CASSLGVGEKLFF; cdr3_nt: TGCGCCAGCAGCTTAGGTGTCGGGGAAAAACTGTTTTTT
j_call: TRBJ2-6; d_call: TRBD1; v_call: TRBV10-3; clone_size: few; cdr3_aa: CAITDRAGANGLTF; cdr3_nt: TGTGCCATCACAGACAGGGCTGGGGCCAACGGCCTGACTTTC
j_call: TRBJ1-1; d_call: NA; v_call: TRBV29-1; clone_size: NA; cdr3_aa: CSVVRVSNTEAFF; cdr3_nt: TGCAGCGTAGTGAGGGTTAGTAACACTGAAGCTTTCTTT
j_call: TRBJ2-5; d_call: TRBD1; v_call: TRBV2; clone_size: NA; cdr3_aa: CASMRDSQETQYF; cdr3_nt: TGTGCCAGCATGAGGGACAGTCAAGAGACCCAGTACTTC
j_call: TRBJ2-4; d_call: NA; v_call: TRBV2; clone_size: few; cdr3_aa: CASSEGFSLAKNIQYF; cdr3_nt: TGTGCCAGCAGTGAAGGTTTCTCCCTAGCCAAAAACATTCAGTACTTC